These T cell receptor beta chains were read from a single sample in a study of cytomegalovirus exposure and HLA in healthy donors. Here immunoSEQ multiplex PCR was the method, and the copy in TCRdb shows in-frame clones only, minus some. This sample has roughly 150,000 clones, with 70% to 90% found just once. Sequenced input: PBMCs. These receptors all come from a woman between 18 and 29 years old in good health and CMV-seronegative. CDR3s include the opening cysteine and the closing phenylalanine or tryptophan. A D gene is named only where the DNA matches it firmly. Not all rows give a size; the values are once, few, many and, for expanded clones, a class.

CASSFTGTGEIGYGYTF	TGCGCCAGCAGCTTTACCGGGACAGGGGAGATAGGCTATGGCTACACCTTC	TRBD1	NA	TRBV5-1	TRBJ1-2
CASSLSAVQETQYF	TGTGCCAGCAGCCTGTCTGCAGTTCAAGAGACCCAGTACTTC	NA	NA	TRBV9	TRBJ2-5
CASSLSRQGGETQYF	TGTGCCAGCAGTTTAAGTCGGCAGGGAGGTGAGACCCAGTACTTC	NA	NA	TRBV27	TRBJ2-5
CAISRAVDSPLHF	TGTGCCATCAGTCGAGCCGTTGATTCACCCCTCCACTTT	NA	NA	TRBV10-3	TRBJ1-6
CASSAGGMNTEAFF	TGTGCCAGCAGCGCTGGTGGCATGAACACTGAAGCTTTCTTT	NA	NA	TRBV7-9	TRBJ1-1
CATGTDTQYF	TGTGCCACCGGCACAGATACGCAGTATTTT	NA	NA	TRBV7-2	TRBJ2-3
CSAGGDTEAFF	TGCAGTGCTGGCGGGGACACTGAAGCTTTCTTT	NA	once	TRBV20-1	TRBJ1-1
CASSLRTGISYEQYF	TGTGCCAGCAGCTTAAGGACAGGGATCTCCTACGAGCAGTACTTC	TRBD1	NA	TRBV7-8	TRBJ2-7
CASSLGSRPEAFF	TGCGCCAGCAGCTTGGGTAGCAGACCTGAAGCTTTCTTT	NA	NA	TRBV5-1	TRBJ1-1
CASSDSGAGEQYF	TGTGCCAGCAGTGACTCTGGAGCTGGCGAGCAGTACTTC	NA	NA	TRBV6-4	TRBJ2-7
CASSLADSSSMAFF	TGTGCCAGCAGCTTAGCGGACTCCTCCTCGATGGCTTTCTTT	NA	NA	TRBV11-1	TRBJ1-1
CASSFGQAYNEQFF	TGTGCCAGCAGCTTCGGACAGGCCTACAATGAGCAGTTCTTC	TRBD1	NA	TRBV7-6	TRBJ2-1
CASSRGTEDYQPQHF	TGTGCCAGCAGTCGCGGGACGGAGGATTATCAGCCCCAGCATTTT	NA	NA	TRBV6-5	TRBJ1-5
CASRDREPYNEQFF	TGTGCCAGCAGGGACAGGGAGCCCTACAATGAGCAGTTCTTC	TRBD1	NA	TRBV7-3	TRBJ2-1
CASSLGSGGAREQYF	TGCGCCAGCAGCTTGGGAAGCGGGGGGGCGCGTGAGCAGTACTTC	TRBD2	NA	TRBV5-1	TRBJ2-7
CASSFGLAGVGEQFF	TGTGCCAGCAGTTTCGGACTAGCGGGAGTTGGAGAGCAGTTCTTC	TRBD2	NA	TRBV6-5	TRBJ2-1
CASSPGTGLNTEAFF	TGTGCCAGCAGCCCGGGGACAGGGTTGAACACTGAAGCTTTCTTT	TRBD1	few	TRBV7-3	TRBJ1-1
CASSPNYRVVNEKLFF	TGCGCCAGCAGCCCGAATTACAGGGTTGTTAATGAAAAACTGTTTTTT	NA	NA	TRBV4-3	TRBJ1-4
CAIRTGPGDTQYF	TGTGCCATTCGGACAGGCCCGGGGGATACGCAGTATTTT	TRBD1	NA	TRBV6-1	TRBJ2-3
CASSLRGDNRDTQYF	TGTGCCAGCAGCTTACGTGGGGACAATAGGGATACGCAGTATTTT	NA	NA	TRBV11-3	TRBJ2-3
CAWSPVDRGNEKLFF	TGTGCCTGGAGTCCCGTTGACAGGGGAAATGAAAAACTGTTTTTT	TRBD1	NA	TRBV30	TRBJ1-4
CASSGTTGTNEKLFF	TGTGCCAGCAGCGGGACGACAGGCACTAATGAAAAACTGTTTTTT	NA	NA	TRBV13	TRBJ1-4
CASSSLRGTGELFF	TGCGCCAGCAGCTCCCTCAGGGGAACCGGAGAGCTGTTTTTT	NA	once	TRBV5-1	TRBJ2-2
CASTSGDKLKRKLFF	TGCGCCAGCACCTCAGGGGACAAACTCAAGAGGAAACTGTTTTTT	NA	NA	TRBV5-1	TRBJ1-4
CASSQAPGGQGAYEQYF	TGCGCCAGCAGCCAAGCCCCTGGGGGACAGGGGGCCTACGAGCAGTACTTC	TRBD1	NA	TRBV4-3	TRBJ2-7
CASSVGLVAYEQYF	TGTGCCAGTAGTGTGGGACTAGTAGCCTACGAGCAGTACTTC	TRBD2	NA	TRBV19	TRBJ2-7
CATRESVTEQYF	TGTGCCACTCGGGAGTCGGTAACCGAGCAGTACTTC	NA	NA	TRBV18	TRBJ2-7
CATSSTGQGGSPLHF	TGTGCCACCAGCTCAACGGGACAGGGCGGATCACCCCTCCACTTT	TRBD1	few	TRBV15	TRBJ1-6
CASSSRTGDYGYTF	TGTGCCAGCAGCTCGCGGACAGGGGACTATGGCTACACCTTC	TRBD1	NA	TRBV5-4	TRBJ1-2
CASRTPPGLAGVGAGELFF	TGTGCAAGTCGCACCCCGCCGGGACTAGCGGGAGTAGGCGCCGGGGAGCTGTTTTTT	NA	NA	TRBV12-2	TRBJ2-2
CASSQVVINTGTLYQETQYF	TGCGCCAGCAGCCAAGTTGTGATTAATACGGGGACATTGTACCAAGAGACCCAGTACTTC	NA	NA	TRBV4-3	TRBJ2-5
CASSLGAGPPGEQFF	TGTGCCAGCAGCTTAGGTGCGGGGCCCCCGGGGGAGCAGTTCTTC	NA	NA	TRBV7-6	TRBJ2-1
CASSPRLDTGELFF	TGTGCCAGCAGCCCACGACTAGACACCGGGGAGCTGTTTTTT	NA	many	TRBV7-2	TRBJ2-2
CASSSGDGYTF	TGTGCCAGCAGTTCAGGGGATGGCTACACCTTC	NA	NA	TRBV27	TRBJ1-2
CSARDGQGYEQYF	TGCAGCGCCCGAGATGGTCAGGGATACGAGCAGTACTTC	NA	NA	TRBV29-1	TRBJ2-7